These 17 T cell receptor beta chains were sequenced from one sample in a study of post-analysis software for immune sequencing data. The study's findings and limits: Five TRBV segments, including TRBV5-6, TRBV5-1 and TRBV20-1, were more frequent in patients than controls.

Unique molecular identifiers featured in each of the TCR beta cDNA libraries. From the PCR reads, TCRdb called clonotypes with MiXCR, one entry per CDR3 protein. The repertoire includes about 800,000 distinct CDR3 sequences, less than 35% of them detected once, and under 0.7% sits in the top ten. Which antigens these TCRs recognize remains unknown. Sequencing used blood. The receptor source for this set is a girl aged 5-17 years with multiple sclerosis.

The chain uses TRBV28 and TRBJ1-1; D remains ambiguous. This CDR3 region has 16 residues. Germline loops: CDR1 MDHEN, CDR2 SYDVKM. V was cut by 3 bases and J by 1 base, with 15 bases left in between. The chain's CDR3 is CASSFNPQEGNTEAFF. Here the CDR3 DNA reads TGTGCCAGCAGTTTCAACCCTCAAGAGGGGAACACTGAAGCTTTCTTT.

The gene calls are TRBV20-1 and TRBJ2-5; 7 bases align to TRBD2. Germline V gene sequence: CDR1 DFQATT, CDR2 SNEGSKA (reference sequence). V was pared by 6 bases and J by 2 bases, with 12 bases of the junction left unmatched. The CDR3 sequence is 15 residues long. The CDR3 bases are TGCAGTGCCGCCTCTGGGCGGGAGAGGCAAGAGACCCAGTACTTC. It translates to CSAASGRERQETQYF.

A few counts support this clonotype. This chain links TRBV20-1 with TRBJ2-7; a weak D match, TRBD2 (6 bases). This CDR3 contains 17 residues. From germline, CDR1 is DFQATT and CDR2 SNEGSKA (reference sequence). V lost 3 bases, J lost 0 bases, and 21 bases lay in between. CDR3 protein: CSASWGLLSSSSYEQYF. In DNA form, the CDR3 reads TGCAGTGCTAGTTGGGGACTTTTATCATCTAGCTCCTACGAGCAGTACTTC.

Details on this clonotype: One end of the junction varies from germline; a read error may be responsible. The chain combines TRBV12-3 or TRBV12-4 with TRBJ2-3; the D gene is possibly TRBD2 (7 bases). CDR3 length equals 14 residues. CDR3 DNA sequence: TGTGCCGACGGAGGGGGGGGCCTCGCAGATGCGCAGTATTTT. Encoded protein: CADGGGGLADAQYF.

This rearrangement joins TRBV5-1 to TRBJ1-5; D remains ambiguous. V dropped 2 bases and J dropped 6 bases, with 9 bases sitting between them. The CDR3 totals 13 residues. Germline V gene data show CDR1 as SGHRS and CDR2 as YFSETQ. The CDR3 protein is CASSFSGIQPQHF. CDR3 in DNA: TGCGCCAGCAGCTTTTCGGGGATTCAGCCCCAGCATTTT. Drawing the rest from reference TRBV5-1 and TRBJ1-5, the complete variable domain is KAGVTQTPRYLIKTRGQQVTLSCSPISGHRSVSWYQQTPGQGLQFLFEYFSETQRNKGNFPGRFSGRQFSNSRSEMNVSTLELGDSALYLCASSFSGIQPQHFGDGTRLSIL.

The genes are TRBV28 and TRBJ2-1, with 9 bases identical to TRBD2. Per germline, CDR1 MDHEN and CDR2 SYDVKM. With 0 bases clipped from V and 3 bases from J, the junction kept 6 bases outside the gene matches. The CDR3 has 17 amino acids. For the CDR3, the DNA is TGTGCCAGCAGTTTATGGGGGGTAGCGGGAGACTACAATGAGCAGTTCTTC. This encodes CASSLWGVAGDYNEQFF. The variable domain in full, completed from reference TRBV28 and TRBJ2-1, reads DVKVTQSSRYLVKRTGEKVFLECVQDMDHENMFWYRQDPGLGLRLIYFSYDVKMKEKGDIPEGYSVSREKKERFSLILESASTNQTSMYLCASSLWGVAGDYNEQFFGPGTRLTVL.

The J gene is TRBJ2-3, the V gene TRBV6-5; the D gene could be TRBD1 or TRBD2 (5 bases each). The ends were cut back, 4 bases at V and 6 bases at J, with 17 bases in the middle. Germline V CDR1 and CDR2: MNHEY, SVGAGI. This CDR3 is 15 amino acids long. DNA of the CDR3: TGTGCCAGCAGTTGGGACCCTGGCAGAATGGATACGCAGTATTTT. Its protein product is CASSWDPGRMDTQYF.

The chain employs TRBV18 and TRBJ2-7, with D tentatively TRBD1 (5 bases). Germline V gene sequence: CDR1 KGHSH, CDR2 LQKENI. Trimming removed 5 bases from V and 1 base from J, with 12 bases in between. This CDR3 region has 14 residues. CDR3 nucleotide sequence: TGTGCCAGCTCAGCTCAGGGCGATTCCTACGAGCAGTACTTC. Translated, it gives CASSAQGDSYEQYF.

Comments on this clonotype: A much bigger clone sits one base away, suggesting this may be a read error. The chain combines TRBV2 with TRBJ2-7; D possibly corresponds to TRBD1 (7 bases). Per the germline V gene, CDR1 is SNHLY and CDR2 is FYNNEI. The V end was cut by 4 bases, the J end by 8 bases, with 12 bases between. The CDR3 sequence is 12 residues long. CDR3 amino acids: CASSGDSGQQYF. For the CDR3, the DNA is TGTGCCAGCAGTGGGGACAGCGGGCAGCAGTACTTC.

The chain couples TRBV20-1 to TRBJ2-1; a possible D gene is TRBD2 (7 bases). CDR1 and CDR2 (germline): DFQATT, SNEGSKA (reference sequence). V lost 6 bases to trimming and J lost 8 bases, with 20 bases between them. The CDR3 has 14 residues. CDR3 DNA sequence: TGCAGTGCCTCGGGGGAGGGGGGTCTGGATGAGCAGTTCTTC. As protein: CSASGEGGLDEQFF.

This clonotype was found a few times. This chain uses TRBV5-4 with TRBJ1-2; D gene unclear. Between the trimmed V and J ends, which lost 0 bases and 8 bases, there was a span of 11 bases. The CDR3 has 13 residues. Germline loops: CDR1 SGHNT, CDR2 YYREEE (reference sequence). The CDR3 loop reads CASSLVRASGYTF. CDR3 coding DNA: TGTGCCAGCAGCTTGGTGAGGGCCAGCGGCTACACCTTC.

The sample holds many counts of this clonotype. The V call is TRBV6-5, the J call TRBJ2-7, with 9 bases lining up with TRBD1. Unmatched junction bases numbered 0, after V lost 2 bases and J lost 4 bases. CDR1 and CDR2 from the germline V gene are MNHEY and SVGAGI. The CDR3 totals 13 residues. CDR3: CASSYGTGYEQYF. In DNA form, the CDR3 reads TGTGCCAGCAGTTACGGGACAGGGTACGAGCAGTACTTC.

The chain recombines TRBV4-1 with TRBJ1-2, with D tentatively TRBD1 (5 bases). Between the trimmed V and J ends, which lost 3 bases and 3 bases, there was a span of 17 bases. CDR1 is MGHRA, CDR2 YSYEKL, per germline. CDR3 length equals 16 residues. As DNA, the CDR3 is TGCGCCAGCAGCCAGACAGAAGATAGATGGGACTATGGCTACACCTTC. This sequence encodes CASSQTEDRWDYGYTF.

This clonotype was picked up a small number of times. The rearrangement links TRBV9 to TRBJ2-1; 7 bases line up with TRBD2. The CDR3 runs 16 residues. J gave up 7 bases and V 0 bases, and 10 bases lay outside the gene matches. Germline V CDR1 and CDR2: SGDLS, YYNGEE. Here the CDR3 DNA reads TGTGCCAGCAGCGTAGCTACCTTGCGGGAGATGAATGAGCAGTTCTTC. It is translated as CASSVATLREMNEQFF.

This clonotype has just a few counts. This rearrangement joins TRBV7-9 to TRBJ2-5; D uncertain. CDR3 length equals 15 residues. CDR1 SEHNR and CDR2 FQNEAQ come from the germline V gene (reference sequence). V lost 5 bases, J lost 1 base, and 14 bases lay in between. CDR3: CASSPPRGSQETQYF. In DNA form, the CDR3 reads TGTGCCAGCAGCCCACCACGCGGCAGCCAAGAGACCCAGTACTTC.

This clonotype showed up just a few times. V and J are TRBV5-1 and TRBJ2-7; possibly TRBD2 for D (5 bases). The germline CDR1 and CDR2 sequences are SGHRS and YFSETQ. This CDR3 is 15 amino acids long. Trimming shortened V by 0 bases and J by 4 bases, and 14 bases separated the two germline ends. CDR3 DNA sequence: TGCGCCAGCAGCTTGGGCGGACTTATAACGTACGAGCAGTACTTC. It is translated as CASSLGGLITYEQYF.

This chain uses TRBV24-1 with TRBJ2-1; 7 bases fit TRBD1. Germline-derived CDR1 and CDR2 are KGHDR and SFDVKD. CDR3 length equals 13 residues. The junction had 2 bases not matched to a gene; V was cut back by 3 bases and J by 7 bases. In DNA, the CDR3 is TGTGCCACCAGTGATGTACAGGGGAATGAGCAGTTCTTC. Its translation is CATSDVQGNEQFF.